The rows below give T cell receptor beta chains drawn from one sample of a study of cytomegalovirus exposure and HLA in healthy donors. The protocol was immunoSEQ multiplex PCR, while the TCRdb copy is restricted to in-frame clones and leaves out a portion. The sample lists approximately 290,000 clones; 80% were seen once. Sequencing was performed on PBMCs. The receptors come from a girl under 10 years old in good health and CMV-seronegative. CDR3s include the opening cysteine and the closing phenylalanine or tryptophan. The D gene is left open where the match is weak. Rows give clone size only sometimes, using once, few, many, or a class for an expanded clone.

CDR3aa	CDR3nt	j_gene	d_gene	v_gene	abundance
CAISQQGDFREQYF	TGTGCCATCAGCCAACAAGGGGATTTTCGGGAGCAGTACTTC	TRBJ2-7	.	TRBV10-3	.
CASSLGGPGPETQYF	TGTGCCAGCAGCTTAGGGGGGCCCGGCCCAGAGACCCAGTACTTC	TRBJ2-5	.	TRBV7-6	.
CAITSGPSTDTQYF	TGTGCCATCACAAGCGGGCCTAGCACAGATACGCAGTATTTT	TRBJ2-3	.	TRBV10-3	once
CASEGVVAGTYEQYF	TGCGCCAGCGAAGGCGTAGTTGCGGGAACCTACGAGCAGTACTTC	TRBJ2-7	.	TRBV5-1	.
CASSTGTGRLF	TGTGCCAGCAGTACTGGGACAGGAAGATTATTT	TRBJ1-4	TRBD1	TRBV28	.
CASSLTPGLAGDTDTQYF	TGTGCCAGCAGCTTGACCCCGGGACTAGCGGGGGACACAGATACGCAGTATTTT	TRBJ2-3	TRBD2	TRBV5-5	.
CASSEYGTGTGANVLTF	TGTGCCAGCAGTGAATATGGGACAGGGACTGGGGCCAACGTCCTGACTTTC	TRBJ2-6	TRBD1	TRBV25-1	.
CASSFQGSTEAFF	TGTGCCAGCAGCTTTCAGGGAAGCACTGAAGCTTTCTTT	TRBJ1-1	.	TRBV11-2	once
CASSFAGQGYGYTF	TGCGCCAGCAGCTTTGCCGGACAGGGGTATGGCTACACCTTC	TRBJ1-2	TRBD1	TRBV11-1	.
CASSVGTGASPLHF	TGTGCCAGCAGCGTAGGGACAGGGGCCTCACCCCTCCACTTT	TRBJ1-6	TRBD1	TRBV9	.
CASSEALRVEQFF	TGTGCCAGCAGTGAAGCGCTTCGAGTTGAGCAGTTCTTC	TRBJ2-1	.	TRBV2	.
CASSSEGQSYEQYF	TGTGCCAGCAGCTCCGAGGGACAGTCCTACGAGCAGTACTTC	TRBJ2-7	TRBD1	TRBV7-9	few
CARRTSGYTDTQYF	TGTGCCAGAAGGACTAGCGGGTACACAGATACGCAGTATTTT	TRBJ2-3	TRBD2	TRBV2	.
CASSPLLTGYEQYF	TGTGCCAGCAGCCCGCTATTGACAGGCTACGAGCAGTACTTC	TRBJ2-7	.	TRBV5-6	few
CASSFGGRSNQPQHF	TGTGCCAGCAGCTTTGGAGGTAGGAGCAATCAGCCCCAGCATTTT	TRBJ1-5	.	TRBV5-6	.
CSVETGLNTEAFF	TGCAGCGTCGAGACAGGGTTGAACACTGAAGCTTTCTTT	TRBJ1-1	TRBD1	TRBV29-1	.
CASSGTGANYGYTF	TGCGCCAGCAGCGGGACGGGGGCTAACTATGGCTACACCTTC	TRBJ1-2	.	TRBV10-1	once
CASSLLSFGAPF	TGTGCCAGCAGCTTATTGTCATTTGGGGCCCCATTT	TRBJ2-2	.	TRBV7-9	.
CASTINRAGNTIYF	TGTGCCAGCACCATAAACAGGGCTGGAAACACCATATATTTT	TRBJ1-3	.	TRBV2	.
CASSTLYSTGGDQPQHF	TGTGCCAGCAGTACCCTATACAGTACCGGTGGCGATCAGCCCCAGCATTTT	TRBJ1-5	.	TRBV2	.
CASSLDNQQETQYF	TGTGCCAGCAGCTTGGACAACCAACAAGAGACCCAGTACTTC	TRBJ2-5	.	TRBV7-9	once
CASSEVTGSRGNQPQHF	TGTGCCAGCAGTGAAGTTACAGGGAGTCGGGGTAATCAGCCCCAGCATTTT	TRBJ1-5	.	TRBV2	.
CASSEIEERRTGLFNEQFF	TGTGCCAGCAGTGAAATCGAAGAGCGCCGGACAGGGTTGTTCAATGAGCAGTTCTTC	TRBJ2-1	TRBD1	TRBV6-4	.
CASSLTGENTEAFF	TGCGCCAGCAGCCTAACAGGGGAGAACACTGAAGCTTTCTTT	TRBJ1-1	TRBD1	TRBV4-1	.
CASSPTRARSNTGELFF	TGTGCCAGCAGCCCGACCAGGGCCCGATCGAACACCGGGGAGCTGTTTTTT	TRBJ2-2	.	TRBV2	.
CASSVGTGGASGANVLTF	TGCGCCAGCAGCGTAGGGACAGGGGGCGCGTCAGGGGCCAACGTCCTGACTTTC	TRBJ2-6	TRBD1	TRBV5-1	.
CASSWAGEGDTQYF	TGTGCCAGTAGTTGGGCAGGGGAGGGAGATACGCAGTATTTT	TRBJ2-3	.	TRBV19	.
CASSLAGSWEQFF	TGTGCCAGCAGCTTAGCCGGGAGTTGGGAGCAGTTCTTC	TRBJ2-1	.	TRBV11-2	.
CASSAYRGKGNSPLHF	TGTGCCAGCAGCGCATACAGGGGAAAGGGGAATTCACCCCTCCACTTT	TRBJ1-6	TRBD1	TRBV7-6	.
CASSVRPMGGEETQYF	TGTGCCAGCAGCGTAAGGCCGATGGGGGGGGAGGAGACCCAGTACTTC	TRBJ2-5	TRBD2	TRBV9	.
CAISESPGVGPQHF	TGTGCCATCAGTGAGTCTCCGGGGGTAGGACCCCAGCATTTT	TRBJ1-5	.	TRBV10-3	few